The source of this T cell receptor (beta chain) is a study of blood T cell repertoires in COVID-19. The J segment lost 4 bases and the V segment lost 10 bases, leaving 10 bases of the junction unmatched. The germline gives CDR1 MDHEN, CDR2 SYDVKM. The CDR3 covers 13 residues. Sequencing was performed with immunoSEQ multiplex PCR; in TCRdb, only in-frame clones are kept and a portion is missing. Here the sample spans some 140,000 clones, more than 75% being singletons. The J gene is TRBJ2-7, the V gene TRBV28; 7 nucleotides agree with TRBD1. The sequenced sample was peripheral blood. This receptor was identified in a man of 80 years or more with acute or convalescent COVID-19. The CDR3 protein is CAISSGTAYEQYF. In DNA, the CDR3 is TGTGCCATTAGCTCCGGGACAGCTTACGAGCAGTACTTC.